Shown below are 32 T cell receptor beta chains from a single sample sequenced in a study of blood T cell repertoires in COVID-19. Sequenced by immunoSEQ multiplex PCR; TCRdb stores in-frame clones only, minus some. The sample shows about 170,000 clones, roughly nine tenths of them seen only once. Sequencing was performed on peripheral blood. All receptors derive from an older woman with COVID-19, enrolled during active disease.

The rearrangement joins TRBV7-9 to TRBJ2-1; 12 bases line up with TRBD2. CDR3 length: 17 residues. Per the germline V gene, CDR1 is SEHNR and CDR2 is FQNEAQ (reference sequence). Unmatched junction bases numbered 13, after V lost 5 bases and J lost 8 bases. For the CDR3, the DNA is TGTGCCAGCAGCCCTAGCGCTAGCGGGAGGGCCCCCCATGAGCAGTTCTTC. Protein product: CASSPSASGRAPHEQFF. Full variable domain (rest looked up from reference TRBV7-9 and TRBJ2-1): DTGVSQNPRHKITKRGQNVTFRCDPISEHNRLYWYRQTLGQGPEFLTYFQNEAQLEKSRLLSDRFSAERPKGSFSTLEIQRTEQGDSAMYLCASSPSASGRAPHEQFFGPGTRLTVL.

This chain links TRBV19 with TRBJ2-7, with 7 bases matching TRBD1. The ends lost 6 bases at V and 0 bases at J; junction bases unmatched: 8. The CDR3 is 15 amino acids. Germline V gene lookup returns CDR1 LNHDA and CDR2 SQIVND (reference sequence). CDR3 sequence reads: CASSPLRDSSYEQYF. In DNA form, the CDR3 reads TGTGCCAGTAGCCCCCTCCGGGACAGCTCCTACGAGCAGTACTTC.

This rearrangement joins TRBV6-7 to TRBJ2-7, with 9 positions matching TRBD1. TRBV6-7 is marked as an open reading frame, function uncertain. The CDR3 runs to 16 residues. Unmatched junction bases numbered 11, after V lost 1 base and J lost 7 bases. The CDR3 reads CASSYWTGTGTEEQYF. The DNA of the CDR3 is TGTGCCAGCAGTTACTGGACCGGGACAGGGACAGAAGAGCAGTACTTC.

V usage is TRBV7-2 and J usage is TRBJ1-5, with 8 bases lining up with TRBD1. Germline loops: CDR1 SGHTA, CDR2 FQGNSA. The length of the CDR3 is 17 residues. Trimming at V came to 4 bases and at J to 4 bases, leaving 12 bases not matched to a gene. Here the CDR3 reads CASSSEAGTGFNQPQHF. The DNA of the CDR3 is TGTGCCAGCAGCTCTGAGGCCGGGACAGGCTTTAATCAGCCCCAGCATTTT.

This chain uses TRBV7-2 with TRBJ1-6, with D hard to call. The V gene lost 4 bases and the J gene lost 4 bases, with 5 bases spanning the gap. The CDR3 spans 13 residues. CDR1 and CDR2 from the germline V gene are SGHTA and FQGNSA. CDR3 coding DNA: TGTGCCAGCAGCTCCCAGTATAATTCACCCCTCCACTTT. Protein: CASSSQYNSPLHF.

The genes are TRBV6-5 and TRBJ1-1, with no clear D. Germline V gene data show CDR1 as MNHEY and CDR2 as SVGAGI. Trimming pared 4 bases from V and 0 bases from J, leaving 12 bases between. CDR3 length equals 15 residues. The DNA of the CDR3 is TGTGCCAGCAGTTTTTTGACACCTTTGAACACTGAAGCTTTCTTT. Translating it yields CASSFLTPLNTEAFF.

The chain carries TRBV29-1 and TRBJ1-1, with 10 bases lining up with TRBD1. Germline V gene data show CDR1 as SQVTM and CDR2 as ANQGSEA. This CDR3 region has 13 residues. Losses at the gene ends were 7 bases for V and 6 bases for J; bases not matched to a gene: 8. The chain's CDR3 is CSALGQGTPEAFF. In nucleotides, the CDR3 is TGCAGCGCCCTGGGACAGGGGACCCCTGAAGCTTTCTTT.

The rearrangement uses TRBV3-1 (or the pseudogene TRBV3-2) and TRBJ2-7; the match to TRBD1 covers 10 bases. CDR3 length: 17 residues. Germline CDR1 LGHDT, CDR2 YNNKEL (reference sequence). With 0 bases clipped from V and 2 bases from J, the junction kept 7 bases outside the gene matches. For the CDR3, the DNA is TGTGCCAGCAGCCAAGAGTGGGGGACAGGGGTCCCCTACGAGCAGTACTTC. This codes for CASSQEWGTGVPYEQYF.

The rearrangement joins TRBV5-4 to TRBJ2-7, with TRBD2 matching over 13 bases. Germline lookup yields CDR1 SGHNT and CDR2 YYREEE (reference sequence). This CDR3 region has 15 residues. V was pared by 4 bases and J by 7 bases, with 8 bases of the junction left unmatched. The CDR3 nucleotides read TGTGCCAGCAGCATCGGACTAGCGGGAGTGGAGGAGCAGTACTTC. It translates to CASSIGLAGVEEQYF. Complete variable domain (other parts from reference TRBV5-4 and TRBJ2-7): ETGVTQSPTHLIKTRGQQVTLRCSSQSGHNTVSWYQQALGQGPQFIFQYYREEENGRGNFPPRFSGLQFPNYSSELNVNALELDDSALYLCASSIGLAGVEEQYFGPGTRLTVT.

V is TRBV5-1 and J is TRBJ2-1; no reliable D call. Germline values: CDR1 SGHRS, CDR2 YFSETQ. This CDR3 region has 14 residues. V was trimmed by 0 bases and J by 2 bases, leaving 6 bases between them. This CDR3 reads CASSLGRPYNEQFF. The CDR3 coding sequence is TGCGCCAGCAGCTTGGGCAGGCCCTACAATGAGCAGTTCTTC.

V is TRBV2 and J is TRBJ1-4; 9 bases align to TRBD1. The germline gives CDR1 SNHLY, CDR2 FYNNEI. This CDR3 is 15 amino acids long. V lost 5 bases and J lost 5; bases outside the gene matches: 6. The DNA of the CDR3 is TGTGCCAGCAGTATCGGACAGGGGAGAAATGAAAAACTGTTTTTT. Its protein product is CASSIGQGRNEKLFF.

The chain joins TRBV19 to TRBJ2-1; D perhaps matches TRBD2 (7 bases). The CDR3 extends over 14 amino acids. The ends were cut back, 7 bases at V and 9 bases at J, with 19 bases in the middle. CDR1 and CDR2 (germline): LNHDA, SQIVND (reference sequence). The CDR3: CASTLGGGIGEQFF. For the CDR3, the DNA is TGTGCCAGTACCCTAGGGGGGGGCATCGGTGAGCAGTTCTTC.

The rearrangement uses TRBV6-2 or TRBV6-3 and TRBJ2-5, with D possibly TRBD1 on 5 matching bases. The CDR3 has 15 amino acids. Deletions cut 4 bases from V and 7 bases from J, with 19 bases between. Germline-derived CDR1 and CDR2 are MNHEY and SVGEGT. CDR3 nucleotides: TGTGCCAGCAGTTCCTGGTCCAGGGAAACCGGGACCCAGTACTTC. It translates to CASSSWSRETGTQYF.

The CDR3 protein is CASSLGLSGTYEQYF. CDR3 DNA sequence: TGTGCCAGCAGCTTAGGCTTATCAGGGACCTACGAGCAGTACTTC. This rearrangement joins TRBV11-2 to TRBJ2-7, with a tentative D call TRBD1 (5 bases). This CDR3 region has 15 residues. V was trimmed by 1 base and J by 2 bases, leaving 12 bases between them. The germline gives CDR1 SGHAT, CDR2 FQNNGV. Looking up the rest from reference TRBV11-2 and TRBJ2-7 gives the full variable domain: EAGVAQSPRYKIIEKRQSVAFWCNPISGHATLYWYQQILGQGPKLLIQFQNNGVVDDSQLPKDRFSAERLKGVDSTLKIQPAKLEDSAVYLCASSLGLSGTYEQYFGPGTRLTVT.

The V and J genes are TRBV5-4 and TRBJ2-1, with TRBD2 matching over 7 bases. The CDR3 length is 14 residues. Per germline, CDR1 SGHNT and CDR2 YYREEE (reference sequence). V lost 5 bases to trimming and J lost 9 bases; unmatched junction nucleotides: 11. CDR3 bases: TGTGCCAGCAGAACTGGCGCTAGCGGACCTGAGCAGTTCTTC. Translation: CASRTGASGPEQFF. The entire variable domain, with the rest obtained from reference TRBV5-4 and TRBJ2-1, is as follows: ETGVTQSPTHLIKTRGQQVTLRCSSQSGHNTVSWYQQALGQGPQFIFQYYREEENGRGNFPPRFSGLQFPNYSSELNVNALELDDSALYLCASRTGASGPEQFFGPGTRLTVL.

The V call is TRBV24-1, the J call TRBJ2-5; 11 nucleotides match TRBD1. CDR3 length: 15 residues. Trimming removed 4 bases from V and 5 bases from J; junction bases left unmatched: 5. CDR1 is KGHDR and CDR2 is SFDVKD in the germline V gene. CDR3 sequence: CATSDRGQGAETQYF. CDR3 bases: TGTGCCACCAGTGACCGAGGACAGGGGGCTGAGACCCAGTACTTC.

This chain connects TRBV5-4 to TRBJ2-7; TRBD1 agrees at 7 bases. CDR3 length equals 13 residues. Germline values: CDR1 SGHNT, CDR2 YYREEE (reference sequence). The junction had 4 bases not matched to a gene; V was cut back by 3 bases and J by 4 bases. DNA of the CDR3: TGTGCCAGCAGCTCCCGACAGGGATACGAGCAGTACTTC. This codes for CASSSRQGYEQYF.

V is TRBV9 and J is TRBJ2-7; 7 bases line up with TRBD1. Trimming removed 3 bases from V and 2 bases from J; junction bases left unmatched: 5. The CDR3 covers 14 residues. CDR1 and CDR2 (germline): SGDLS, YYNGEE. CDR3: CASSAGTEPYEQYF. The CDR3 DNA sequence: TGTGCCAGCAGCGCCGGGACAGAGCCCTACGAGCAGTACTTC.

This clone was observed a handful of times. The chain combines TRBV9 with TRBJ1-2; no clear D. CDR1 and CDR2 (germline): SGDLS, YYNGEE. This CDR3 spans 14 amino acids. V lost 0 bases and J 8 bases, leaving 14 bases between the germline ends. CDR3 amino acids: CASSVGGGREGYTF. CDR3 DNA sequence: TGTGCCAGCAGCGTAGGCGGAGGGAGGGAAGGCTACACCTTC.

This clone was seen a few times. The same CDR3 is also encoded by other DNA sequences in this sample. The genes are TRBV6-5 and TRBJ1-4; D unresolved. The CDR3 contains 14 residues. Trimming cost V 7 bases and J 1 base, with 10 bases left between them. Germline V gene lookup returns CDR1 MNHEY and CDR2 SVGAGI. The CDR3: CASNRRGTNEKLFF. The CDR3 coding sequence is TGTGCCAGCAACCGACGGGGAACTAATGAAAAACTGTTTTTT.

The genes are TRBV12-3 or TRBV12-4 and TRBJ1-5; tentative D call: TRBD1 (6 bases). V shed 6 bases and J shed 4 bases, with 10 bases lying between them. The CDR3 runs to 13 residues. In DNA, the CDR3 is TGTGCCAGCAGAAGACAGGAGAATCAGCCCCAGCATTTT. This codes for CASRRQENQPQHF.

This clone has just a few counts. The chain uses TRBV4-3 and TRBJ1-6; D remains ambiguous. Looked up from germline, CDR1 is LGHNA and CDR2 is YSLEER. V lost 1 base and J lost 6, with 7 bases in between. This CDR3 region has 14 residues. CDR3 nucleotide sequence: TGCGCCAGCAGCCAAGTAGTTCGTAATTCACCCCTCCACTTT. This translates into CASSQVVRNSPLHF.

The count of this clone is one. The chain couples TRBV6-6 to TRBJ1-2; possible D gene TRBD1, 5 bases. V lost 2 bases to trimming and J lost 4 bases, with 17 bases between them. This CDR3 region has 16 residues. The V gene's germline CDR1 is MNHNY and CDR2 SVGAGI (reference sequence). The CDR3 sequence is CASSYPRAGVVYGYTF. In DNA, the CDR3 is TGTGCCAGCAGTTACCCCCGGGCGGGGGTGGTCTATGGCTACACCTTC.

The chain recombines TRBV11-2 with TRBJ2-5; D may be TRBD2 (6 bases). Germline assignment: CDR1 SGHAT and CDR2 FQNNGV. Trimming took off 0 bases at V and 5 bases at J, with 13 bases between the two ends. This CDR3 contains 15 residues. CDR3 in DNA: TGTGCCAGCAGCTTAGATAGGAGGGTTTGGGAGACCCAGTACTTC. It is translated as CASSLDRRVWETQYF.

This clone has just one count. This chain uses TRBV15 with TRBJ2-7; possible D gene TRBD2, 5 bases. The V gene's germline CDR1 is LNHNV and CDR2 YYDKDF (reference sequence). CDR3 size: 13 residues. Trimming cost V 4 bases and J 6 bases, with 13 bases left between them. CDR3 nucleotide sequence: TGTGCCACCAGCAAAGGACTCCTCGGCGAGCAGTACTTC. Its protein product is CATSKGLLGEQYF.

The chain couples TRBV6-2 or TRBV6-3 to TRBJ2-7; TRBD1 agrees at 7 bases. The CDR3 has 15 amino acids. Germline CDR1 reads MNHEY; CDR2 reads SVGEGT. V lost 0 bases, J lost 5 bases, and 7 bases stayed unmatched. The CDR3 spells CASSYSTGQTNEQYF. Here the CDR3 DNA reads TGTGCCAGCAGTTACTCGACGGGACAGACAAACGAGCAGTACTTC.

The rearrangement uses TRBV7-2 and TRBJ2-5; D gene unclear. There are 14 residues in the CDR3. Per germline, CDR1 SGHTA and CDR2 FQGNSA. V shed 2 bases and J shed 7 bases, with 14 bases lying between them. CDR3 DNA: TGTGCCAGCAGCTTACAGGTGTGGGTCGGGACCCAGTACTTC. Its translation is CASSLQVWVGTQYF.

The chain combines TRBV6-5 with TRBJ2-7; 9 nucleotides line up with TRBD1. V shed 7 bases, J shed 2 bases, and the junction held 6 bases outside the gene matches. This CDR3 spans 14 amino acids. Germline V gene sequence: CDR1 MNHEY, CDR2 SVGAGI. The CDR3 coding sequence is TGTGCCAGCAAGACCGGGACAGGGCCCTACGAGCAGTACTTC. Translation: CASKTGTGPYEQYF.

This rearrangement joins TRBV9 to TRBJ1-5; maybe TRBD1 (6 bases). The CDR3 length is 15 residues. Germline CDR1 is SGDLS and CDR2 is YYNGEE. The V end lost 0 bases, the J end lost 2 bases, and 9 bases lay between the germline ends. CDR3 loop: CASSVEGVGNQPQHF. The CDR3 region has the DNA TGTGCCAGCAGCGTAGAGGGGGTTGGCAATCAGCCCCAGCATTTT.

The J gene is TRBJ1-1, the V gene TRBV7-2; D gene ambiguous. The germline CDR1 and CDR2 sequences are SGHTA and FQGNSA. This CDR3 is built from 14 residues. Trimming shortened V by 5 bases and J by 6 bases, and 16 bases separated the two germline ends. The CDR3 loop reads CASSPRWAKSEAFF. CDR3 in DNA: TGTGCCAGCAGCCCCCGCTGGGCTAAGTCTGAAGCTTTCTTT.

The J gene is TRBJ2-5, the V gene TRBV13; 12 bases are shared with TRBD2. V lost 5 bases to trimming and J lost 4 bases; unmatched junction nucleotides: 11. CDR1 and CDR2 (germline): PRHDT, FYEKMQ (reference sequence). The CDR3 sequence is 17 residues long. The CDR3 sequence: CASSMTLAGGPGETQYF. DNA of the CDR3: TGTGCCAGCAGCATGACCCTAGCGGGAGGGCCGGGAGAGACCCAGTACTTC.

The chain employs TRBV7-6 and TRBJ2-1, with TRBD2 identical over 11 bases. V shed 2 bases, J shed 1 base, and the junction held 7 bases outside the gene matches. This CDR3 has 18 residues. The germline CDR1 and CDR2 sequences are SGHVS and FNYEAQ. The chain's CDR3 is CASSLILAGALSYNEQFF. CDR3 coding DNA: TGTGCCAGCAGCTTAATACTAGCGGGAGCGTTGTCCTACAATGAGCAGTTCTTC.